The rows below give T cell receptor beta chains drawn from one sample of a study of beta chain features in type 1 diabetes. Clones were read by immunoSEQ multiplex PCR, and TCRdb kept only the in-frame ones, dropping some. The sample consists of a few hundred thousand clones, roughly 12% of them appearing once. The source material was naive CD4+ T cells from blood. The source is a man aged 18 to 29 in good health. Each CDR3 is given with its conserved first and last residue. Fields, in order: J gene, clone size, V gene, D gene, CDR3 DNA, CDR3 protein. D genes are given only for firm matches. Only part of the rows carry a size: once, few, many, or a class if the clone is expanded.

J gene: TRBJ1-2; clone size: .; V gene: TRBV7-9; D gene: TRBD1; CDR3 DNA: TGTGCCAGCAGCTCCCGGGACAGGGTCGAATCCTATGGCTACACCTTC; CDR3 protein: CASSSRDRVESYGYTF
J gene: TRBJ2-1; clone size: few; V gene: TRBV7-9; D gene: TRBD1; CDR3 DNA: TGTGCCAGCAGCTTAGGGGACAGAGGAGCCTACAATGAGCAGTTCTTC; CDR3 protein: CASSLGDRGAYNEQFF
J gene: TRBJ2-1; clone size: .; V gene: TRBV5-1; D gene: TRBD2; CDR3 DNA: TGCGCCAGCAGCTCCTCAATGACTAGCAGATCTGGGAATGAGCAGTTCTTC; CDR3 protein: CASSSSMTSRSGNEQFF
J gene: TRBJ1-1; clone size: .; V gene: TRBV11-1; D gene: .; CDR3 DNA: TGTGCCAGCAGCTTACTGGGACAGAACACTGAAGCTTTCTTT; CDR3 protein: CASSLLGQNTEAFF
J gene: TRBJ1-5; clone size: .; V gene: TRBV5-1; D gene: .; CDR3 DNA: TGCGCCAGCAGCTTTGGGGAGGGAGATAGCAATCAGCCCCAGCATTTT; CDR3 protein: CASSFGEGDSNQPQHF
J gene: TRBJ1-2; clone size: few; V gene: TRBV4-3; D gene: .; CDR3 DNA: TGCGCCAGCAGCCAAACAGGGTTCTCGAATGGCTACACCTTC; CDR3 protein: CASSQTGFSNGYTF
J gene: TRBJ1-2; clone size: few; V gene: TRBV29-1; D gene: .; CDR3 DNA: TGCAGCGTTGCGACAGGAACTAACTATGGCTACACCTTC; CDR3 protein: CSVATGTNYGYTF
J gene: TRBJ2-5; clone size: few; V gene: TRBV11-2; D gene: .; CDR3 DNA: TGTGCCAGCAGCTTAGCAGTTCAAGAGACCCAGTACTTC; CDR3 protein: CASSLAVQETQYF
J gene: TRBJ2-7; clone size: .; V gene: TRBV6-5; D gene: .; CDR3 DNA: TGTGCCAGCAGCCCCCGTCGGGGGGCAGGGCAGTACTTC; CDR3 protein: CASSPRRGAGQYF
J gene: TRBJ1-4; clone size: .; V gene: TRBV5-4; D gene: TRBD1; CDR3 DNA: TGCGGAACAGGGGGCCTGGGGGAAAAACTGTTTTTT; CDR3 protein: CGTGGLGEKLFF
J gene: TRBJ2-1; clone size: few; V gene: TRBV27; D gene: TRBD2; CDR3 DNA: TGTGCCAGCAGAATACCGGGACTAGCGGGAGTTGAGCAGTTCTTC; CDR3 protein: CASRIPGLAGVEQFF
J gene: TRBJ1-2; clone size: few; V gene: TRBV19; D gene: TRBD1; CDR3 DNA: TGTGCCAGTAGTACGTGGCAGGGGGATGGCTACACCTTC; CDR3 protein: CASSTWQGDGYTF
J gene: TRBJ2-1; clone size: few; V gene: TRBV11-2; D gene: TRBD2; CDR3 DNA: TGTGCCAGCAGTCGTAGCGGGACCTACAATGAGCAGTTCTTC; CDR3 protein: CASSRSGTYNEQFF
J gene: TRBJ2-1; clone size: few; V gene: TRBV9; D gene: .; CDR3 DNA: TGTGCCAGCAGCGTAGGACAGACCAAGTTCTTC; CDR3 protein: CASSVGQTKFF
J gene: TRBJ1-2; clone size: few; V gene: TRBV5-8; D gene: .; CDR3 DNA: TGTGCCAGCAGCCTTAGACACTCTGGGAACTATGGCTACACCTTC; CDR3 protein: CASSLRHSGNYGYTF
J gene: TRBJ2-5; clone size: few; V gene: TRBV4-3; D gene: TRBD2; CDR3 DNA: TGCGCCAGCAGCCTACGACTAGCGGGAGTGGGGGAGCAGTACTTC; CDR3 protein: CASSLRLAGVGEQYF
J gene: TRBJ2-5; clone size: few; V gene: TRBV7-2; D gene: .; CDR3 DNA: TGTGCCAGCAGCTTAGTGGCGGCAACCCAAGAGACCCAGTACTTC; CDR3 protein: CASSLVAATQETQYF
J gene: TRBJ2-7; clone size: .; V gene: TRBV9; D gene: TRBD2; CDR3 DNA: TGTGCCAGCAGCGTATCGGCGGGGGGACTCTACGAGCAGTACTTC; CDR3 protein: CASSVSAGGLYEQYF
J gene: TRBJ2-1; clone size: .; V gene: TRBV11-2; D gene: TRBD2; CDR3 DNA: TGTGCCAGCAGCTTAACTAGCGGAGACAATGAGCAGTTCTTC; CDR3 protein: CASSLTSGDNEQFF
J gene: TRBJ2-6; clone size: few; V gene: TRBV7-9; D gene: .; CDR3 DNA: TGTGCCAGCAGCTTACCTACAGTAGGGGCCGGGGCCAACGTCCTGACTTTC; CDR3 protein: CASSLPTVGAGANVLTF
J gene: TRBJ2-5; clone size: few; V gene: TRBV30; D gene: .; CDR3 DNA: TGTGCCTGGAGTGGTCTAGGTAGGGAGACCCAGTACTTC; CDR3 protein: CAWSGLGRETQYF
J gene: TRBJ1-1; clone size: .; V gene: TRBV11-1; D gene: .; CDR3 DNA: TGTGCCAGCAGCCCCCGGGAGTCTGAAGCTTTCTTT; CDR3 protein: CASSPRESEAFF
J gene: TRBJ1-1; clone size: few; V gene: TRBV7-2; D gene: .; CDR3 DNA: TGTGCCAGCAGCTTAGTGGGACTCGGGGACCCGGCTTTCTTT; CDR3 protein: CASSLVGLGDPAFF
J gene: TRBJ2-1; clone size: few; V gene: TRBV5-1; D gene: TRBD1; CDR3 DNA: TGCGCCAGCAGCTTGAGACAGGGAAAGAATGAGCAGTTCTTC; CDR3 protein: CASSLRQGKNEQFF
J gene: TRBJ1-2; clone size: .; V gene: TRBV5-1; D gene: .; CDR3 DNA: TGCGCCAGCAGCTTGGAGGAGCCCTTAAGGAACTATGGCTACACCTTC; CDR3 protein: CASSLEEPLRNYGYTF
J gene: TRBJ2-7; clone size: .; V gene: TRBV20-1; D gene: .; CDR3 DNA: TGCAGTGCGGACAGATCCTACGAGCAGTACTTC; CDR3 protein: CSADRSYEQYF
J gene: TRBJ2-2; clone size: few; V gene: TRBV7-9; D gene: TRBD1; CDR3 DNA: TGTGCCAGCAGCACACCTCCGGGACAGACGAACACCGGGGAGCTGTTTTTT; CDR3 protein: CASSTPPGQTNTGELFF
J gene: TRBJ2-3; clone size: few; V gene: TRBV28; D gene: .; CDR3 DNA: TGTGCCAGCACGGACAACACAGATACGCAGTATTTT; CDR3 protein: CASTDNTDTQYF
J gene: TRBJ1-6; clone size: .; V gene: TRBV6-1; D gene: .; CDR3 DNA: TGTGCCAGCAGTCCACCGGGAAGGCCGAATTCACCCCTCCACTTT; CDR3 protein: CASSPPGRPNSPLHF
J gene: TRBJ2-1; clone size: .; V gene: TRBV5-4; D gene: .; CDR3 DNA: TGTGCCAGCAGCTTGGTAGCCAGCCGAGCGTATAACGATGAGCAGTTCTTC; CDR3 protein: CASSLVASRAYNDEQFF
J gene: TRBJ2-7; clone size: .; V gene: TRBV7-2; D gene: .; CDR3 DNA: TGTGCCAGCAGCTTAGGATCCGGGACCTACGAGCAGTACTTC; CDR3 protein: CASSLGSGTYEQYF
J gene: TRBJ2-7; clone size: .; V gene: TRBV6-6; D gene: TRBD2; CDR3 DNA: TGTGCCAGCAGTTACTCGAGGACTAGCGGGAAGTACGAGCAGTACTTC; CDR3 protein: CASSYSRTSGKYEQYF
J gene: TRBJ2-5; clone size: few; V gene: TRBV7-3; D gene: .; CDR3 DNA: TGTGCCAGCAGCTTAACGAGACATTTTGCAGAGACCCAGTACTTC; CDR3 protein: CASSLTRHFAETQYF
J gene: TRBJ1-4; clone size: .; V gene: TRBV30; D gene: .; CDR3 DNA: TGTGCCTGGAGCCAAGGGGGGGATGGATTAGCAACTAATGAAAAACTGTTTTTT; CDR3 protein: CAWSQGGDGLATNEKLFF
J gene: TRBJ2-5; clone size: .; V gene: TRBV6-5; D gene: .; CDR3 DNA: TGTGCCAGCAGTTACGGGCGCAACCAAGAGACCCAGTACTTC; CDR3 protein: CASSYGRNQETQYF
J gene: TRBJ2-4; clone size: few; V gene: TRBV29-1; D gene: .; CDR3 DNA: TGCAGCGTTGAGCCAGTTTCAAACATTCAGTACTTC; CDR3 protein: CSVEPVSNIQYF
J gene: TRBJ2-7; clone size: .; V gene: TRBV7-2; D gene: TRBD1; CDR3 DNA: TGTGCCAGCAGCTTACGGACAGGGGGCGCAAATTTCTACGAGCAGTACTTC; CDR3 protein: CASSLRTGGANFYEQYF
J gene: TRBJ2-2; clone size: few; V gene: TRBV28; D gene: TRBD2; CDR3 DNA: TGTGCCAGCAGTTTAGCTAGCGGGAGGGGTACCACCGGGGAGCTGTTTTTT; CDR3 protein: CASSLASGRGTTGELFF
J gene: TRBJ1-2; clone size: .; V gene: TRBV2; D gene: TRBD1; CDR3 DNA: TGTGCCAGCAGTGGGAGACAGGGGAGCTATGGCTACACCTTC; CDR3 protein: CASSGRQGSYGYTF
J gene: TRBJ1-1; clone size: .; V gene: TRBV7-8; D gene: TRBD1; CDR3 DNA: TGTGCCAGCAGCCCCGGACAGGGGGCCACTGAAGCTTTCTTT; CDR3 protein: CASSPGQGATEAFF
J gene: TRBJ1-1; clone size: .; V gene: TRBV7-2; D gene: TRBD1; CDR3 DNA: TGTGCCAGCAGCAGCAGGACAGGCGATCAGGCTTTCTTT; CDR3 protein: CASSSRTGDQAFF
J gene: TRBJ2-3; clone size: few; V gene: TRBV7-2; D gene: .; CDR3 DNA: TGTGCCAGCAGCCCCAAAAGAGGAACGGGAGATACGCAGTATTTT; CDR3 protein: CASSPKRGTGDTQYF